This TCR beta chain originates from a study of Graves' ophthalmopathy and Graves' hyperthyroidism. Points from the study as a whole: In blood, most expanded thyroid clonotypes above 0.001 frequency were also detected.

It was from roughly 10 ml of fresh peripheral blood that the PBMCs came. Trimming left V 0 bases short and J 3 bases short, with 11 bases between. The CDR3 is made up of 15 amino acids. CDR1 and CDR2 (germline): GTSNPN, SVGIG (reference sequence). RNA transcripts served as template for amplifying TCR beta CDR3 sequences. The authors performed first-round RT-PCR with HTBI primers and then a second-round multiplex PCR. TCRdb re-analysed the multiplex PCR reads in MiXCR, keeping a single row per CDR3 protein. Of 400,000 to 450,000 distinct CDR3 sequences in the sample, over 20% are singletons; the top ten hold roughly 3.2%. This clonotype has a count of ten or more. Its antigen is not identified.

Input material: peripheral blood. The chain uses TRBV30 and TRBJ2-2; tentatively, D is TRBD1 (6 bases). The receptor was isolated from a woman between 18 and 30 years old with stable Graves' hyperthyroidism. The CDR3 is CAWSVRDIDTGELFF. In nucleotides, the CDR3 is TGTGCCTGGAGTGTACGGGACATTGACACCGGGGAGCTGTTTTTT.